This T cell receptor beta chain was found in a study of blood T cell repertoires in COVID-19. Produced via immunoSEQ multiplex PCR; TCRdb's table is partial and in-frame only. The table lists roughly 330,000 clones, around 84% of them singletons. The CDR3 has 14 amino acids. The V end was cut by 6 bases, the J end by 1 base, with 12 bases between. CDR1 MDHEN and CDR2 SYDVKM come from the germline V gene. V gene TRBV28 combines with J gene TRBJ1-1; the D is unclear. This clonotype was obtained from a woman aged 18-35 years who had recovered from COVID-19. The sample comprised PBMCs or T cells enriched from blood (not recorded which). The CDR3 DNA reads TGTGCCAGCAGCTCTAGTATATCGAACACTGAAGCTTTCTTT. Its translation is CASSSSISNTEAFF.